The sequence of this T cell receptor beta chain was determined in a study of blood T cell repertoires in COVID-19. Study information: COVID-19 samples, acute and convalescent, were from the United States, Italy and Spain.

Patients in Seattle were enrolled during active infection, then followed longitudinally. The V end lost 6 bases, the J end lost 5 bases, and 10 bases lay between the germline ends. The germline CDR1 and CDR2 sequences are MDHEN and SYDVKM. The CDR3 runs to 12 residues. Authors' methods: The authors estimated nucleated cell counts from reference gene primer amplification. Sequencing used immunoSEQ multiplex PCR; TCRdb keeps in-frame clones, though not all of them. The DNA was the basis for D and trimming; V, J and clone size are from that table. Seen here are around 150,000 clones, around 92% observed once, and the top ten hold about 4.8%.

The sequenced sample was peripheral blood. The rearrangement links TRBV28 to TRBJ1-2; no clear D. This receptor was obtained from a man in his thirties or forties with COVID-19, enrolled during active disease. The CDR3 region is CASSPGTYGYTF. The CDR3, as DNA: TGTGCCAGCAGCCCGGGAACTTATGGCTACACCTTC.